Shown below are 30 T cell receptor beta chains from a single sample sequenced in a study of CD4 T cells in relation to SARS-CoV-2 and coronaviruses. Sequencing used immunoSEQ multiplex PCR; TCRdb keeps in-frame clones, though not all of them. The sample has around 15,000 clones; around 73% are singletons. CD4+ T cells from unexposed donors were obtained before the COVID-19 pandemic (2011-2018). The cells were cultured for less than twelve days before CD4+ T cells were isolated. These receptors have no identified antigens. The specimen sequenced was CD4+ T cells from PBMCs, cultured in vitro. Receptor source: a human donor in good health.

V gene TRBV24-1 combines with J gene TRBJ2-7; 10 nucleotides agree with TRBD2. V shed 3 bases, J shed 4 bases, and the junction held 11 bases outside the gene matches. There are 17 residues in the CDR3. CDR1 is KGHDR, CDR2 SFDVKD, per germline. CDR3 sequence reads: CATSDTGASGRLYEQYF. The CDR3 bases are TGTGCCACCAGTGATACCGGGGCTAGCGGGAGATTGTACGAGCAGTACTTC.

V usage is TRBV19 and J usage is TRBJ2-3; 9 bases line up with TRBD1. In germline, CDR1 is LNHDA, CDR2 SQIVND (reference sequence). Germline trimming cut 0 bases from V and 2 bases from J; bases unmatched to any gene: 9. This CDR3 has 18 amino acids. CDR3 nucleotide sequence: TGTGCCAGTAGTATAGACCTAGGGACAGGGCCGAACACAGATACGCAGTATTTT. Encoded protein: CASSIDLGTGPNTDTQYF. The variable domain in full, with the rest retrieved from reference TRBV19 and TRBJ2-3, is DGGITQSPKYLFRKEGQNVTLSCEQNLNHDAMYWYRQDPGQGLRLIYYSQIVNDFQKGDIAEGYSVSREKKESFPLTVTSAQKNPTAFYLCASSIDLGTGPNTDTQYFGPGTRLTVL.

The chain is built from TRBV10-2 and TRBJ1-3, with D perhaps matching TRBD1 (6 bases). The CDR3 loop spans 12 amino acids. V dropped 7 bases and J dropped 2 bases, with 6 bases sitting between them. Germline V gene lookup returns CDR1 WSHSY and CDR2 SAAADI. CDR3 in DNA: TGCGCCAGCAAGGGGGCTGGAAACACCATATATTTT. Residues: CASKGAGNTIYF.

This clone was recorded only once. CDR3 nucleotides: TGTGCCAGCAGTCAGGGGGGGTGGTCCTACAATGAGCAGTTCTTC. Protein product: CASSQGGWSYNEQFF. The chain has TRBV11-3 and TRBJ2-1; either TRBD1 or TRBD2 may fit D (7 bases each). Trimming took 6 bases from V and 1 from J, leaving 13 bases between them. This CDR3 comprises 15 residues. Germline V gene sequence: CDR1 SGHNT, CDR2 YENEEA.

The CDR3 nucleotides are TGTGCCAGCAGCGCCGGGACAGGATCAAACTATGGCTACACCTTC. This sequence encodes CASSAGTGSNYGYTF. The chain employs TRBV7-8 and TRBJ1-2; TRBD1 aligns across 8 bases. The CDR3 covers 15 residues. Trimming took 5 bases from V and 2 from J; bases not matched to a gene: 7. Per the germline V gene, CDR1 is SGHVS and CDR2 is FQNEAQ.

This clone ranks as medium-sized (0.01 to 0.1%). Here the CDR3 reads CASSLMGLAGTDTQYF. The CDR3, as DNA: TGTGCCAGCAGCCTTATGGGACTAGCGGGCACAGATACGCAGTATTTT. The J gene is TRBJ2-3, the V gene TRBV7-3; 11 bases agree with TRBD2. The junction had 5 bases not matched to a gene; V was cut back by 5 bases and J by 1 base. The germline CDR1 and CDR2 sequences are SGHTA and FQGTGA. The CDR3 covers 16 residues.

V gene TRBV5-1 combines with J gene TRBJ1-3; possibly TRBD1 for D (6 bases). The CDR3 has 14 residues. V was cut by 0 bases and J by 3 bases, with 7 bases left in between. CDR1 and CDR2 (germline): SGHRS, YFSETQ. CDR3 loop: CASSLAGVGNTIYF. The CDR3, as DNA: TGCGCCAGCAGCTTGGCAGGGGTTGGAAACACCATATATTTT.

The gene calls are TRBV28 and TRBJ2-7; 8 bases are shared with TRBD2. The junction had 7 bases not matched to a gene; V was cut back by 7 bases and J by 2 bases. Per germline, CDR1 MDHEN and CDR2 SYDVKM. The CDR3 loop spans 14 amino acids. The CDR3 DNA follows: TGTGCCAGCATAGGGACTAGAGACCCCTACGAGCAGTACTTC. The encoded protein is CASIGTRDPYEQYF.

The V gene is TRBV5-1, the J gene TRBJ2-3; D is unclear. Germline V gene lookup returns CDR1 SGHRS and CDR2 YFSETQ. The ends were cut back, 3 bases at V and 2 bases at J, with 13 bases in the middle. There are 15 residues in the CDR3. CDR3 coding DNA: TGCGCCAGCAGCTATTGGAACTCGTACACAGATACGCAGTATTTT. Amino acid sequence: CASSYWNSYTDTQYF.

This sequence joins TRBV30 and TRBJ2-3; TRBD2 is a possible D gene (5 bases). The germline V gene has CDR1 GTSNPN and CDR2 SVGIG (reference sequence). The V gene lost 5 bases and the J gene lost 3 bases, with 9 bases spanning the gap. The CDR3 is 12 residues long. CDR3 amino acids: CAWGLLTDTQYF. The CDR3 DNA follows: TGTGCCTGGGGACTCCTAACAGATACGCAGTATTTT. Based on the CDR3 plus reference TRBV30 and TRBJ2-3, the full variable domain is SQTIHQWPATLVQPVGSPLSLECTVEGTSNPNLYWYRQAAGRGLQLLFYSVGIGQISSEVPQNLSASRPQDRQFILSSKKLLLSDSGFYLCAWGLLTDTQYFGPGTRLTVL.

The chain has TRBV7-8 and TRBJ2-3; the D gene is possibly TRBD2 (5 bases). Between the trimmed V and J ends, which lost 1 base and 2 bases, there was a span of 16 bases. CDR1 and CDR2 from the germline V gene are SGHVS and FQNEAQ. The CDR3 is 17 amino acids. CDR3 coding DNA: TGTGCCAGCAGCTTAGGGGGAGCGGTAACTTCCACAGATACGCAGTATTTT. Residues: CASSLGGAVTSTDTQYF.

This chain joins TRBV5-4 and TRBJ2-1; TRBD2 agrees at 13 bases. The CDR3 has 17 amino acids. J lost 4 bases, V lost 5 bases, and 9 bases had no gene match. Germline CDR1 is SGHNT and CDR2 is YYREEE (reference sequence). Here the CDR3 DNA reads TGTGCCAGCAGACCCGGGACTAGCGGGACTCGGTACAATGAGCAGTTCTTC. Its translation is CASRPGTSGTRYNEQFF.

The CDR3 is CASSTSGSLLDTQYF. CDR3 nucleotide sequence: TGTGCCAGTTCGACTAGCGGGAGCCTCCTGGATACGCAGTATTTT. The V gene is TRBV19, the J gene TRBJ2-3; TRBD2 agrees at 12 bases. Per the germline V gene, CDR1 is LNHDA and CDR2 is SQIVND (reference sequence). With 8 bases clipped from V and 6 bases from J, the junction kept 9 bases outside the gene matches. This CDR3 comprises 15 residues.

The rearrangement uses TRBV11-2 and TRBJ2-5; unclear D gene. Trimming pared 4 bases from V and 4 bases from J, leaving 16 bases between. The germline gives CDR1 SGHAT, CDR2 FQNNGV. The CDR3 has 15 amino acids. The CDR3 sequence is CASSWQSGWGETQYF. CDR3 in DNA: TGTGCCAGCAGCTGGCAATCGGGCTGGGGAGAGACCCAGTACTTC.

V gene TRBV19 combines with J gene TRBJ2-6, with no clear D. CDR1 and CDR2 (germline): LNHDA, SQIVND (reference sequence). V gave up 8 bases and J gave up 4 bases, with 12 bases separating them. The CDR3 totals 14 residues. The CDR3: CASCVGPGANVLTF. The CDR3 DNA sequence: TGTGCCAGTTGCGTCGGCCCCGGGGCCAACGTCCTGACTTTC.

The rearrangement links TRBV6-5 to TRBJ1-2; D unresolved. This CDR3 spans 13 amino acids. Germline V gene sequence: CDR1 MNHEY, CDR2 SVGAGI. Trimming pared 7 bases from V and 4 bases from J, leaving 13 bases between. For the CDR3, the DNA is TGTGCCAGCATGCGGCAGGATCTCTATGGCTACACCTTC. This sequence encodes CASMRQDLYGYTF.

This clone was recorded a few times. This rearrangement joins TRBV29-1 to TRBJ2-2; no firm D call. This CDR3 spans 11 amino acids. The germline gives CDR1 SQVTM, CDR2 ANQGSEA. Trimming removed 8 bases from V and 7 bases from J, with 11 bases in between. The CDR3 nucleotides are TGCAGCCCTCGGGTGAGCGGGGAGCTGTTTTTT. It specifies CSPRVSGELFF.

This chain uses TRBV10-1 with TRBJ2-3; 14 bases are shared with TRBD2. With V trimmed by 4 bases and J by 6 bases, 3 bases remained unmatched. Germline-derived CDR1 and CDR2 are WNHNN and SYGVQD (reference sequence). CDR3 size: 15 residues. The CDR3 bases are TGCGCCAGCAGTGGGACTAGCGGGAGGTCGGATACGCAGTATTTT. Translation gives CASSGTSGRSDTQYF.

The gene calls are TRBV19 and TRBJ1-5; 11 bases agree with TRBD1. The germline CDR1 and CDR2 sequences are LNHDA and SQIVND (reference sequence). After removal of 6 bases from V and 2 bases from J, the junction contained 9 bases not matched to a gene. The CDR3 length is 17 residues. The CDR3 sequence is CASRYRDRGIGNQPQHF. The CDR3 DNA reads as TGTGCCAGTAGATACCGGGACAGGGGGATCGGCAATCAGCCCCAGCATTTT.

This chain links TRBV7-9 with TRBJ2-7, with 9 bases fitting TRBD2. The V segment lost 8 bases and the J segment 7 bases; nucleotides outside the gene matches: 12. The CDR3 spans 14 residues. Germline assignment: CDR1 SEHNR and CDR2 FQNEAQ (reference sequence). The CDR3: CASVGASGTGEQYF. CDR3 sequence (DNA): TGTGCCAGCGTCGGGGCTAGCGGGACGGGGGAGCAGTACTTC.

This rearrangement joins TRBV19 to TRBJ1-6, with D unclear. V was shortened by 9 bases and J by 5 bases, with 11 bases between the two germline ends. Germline assignment: CDR1 LNHDA and CDR2 SQIVND (reference sequence). The CDR3 consists of 13 residues. CDR3 protein: CASRAENNSPLHF. CDR3 bases: TGTGCCAGCCGGGCCGAAAATAATTCACCCCTCCACTTT.

As DNA, the CDR3 is TGTGCCAGCAGCCCCTGGGACAGGGATGGCTACACCTTC. It translates to CASSPWDRDGYTF. V and J are TRBV7-9 and TRBJ1-2; 9 bases line up with TRBD1. Trimming cost V 5 bases and J 6 bases; bases outside gene matches: 4. This CDR3 has 13 residues. CDR1 SEHNR and CDR2 FQNEAQ come from the germline V gene (reference sequence).

The J gene is TRBJ2-1, the V gene TRBV24-1, with a possible D match to TRBD2 (5 bases). CDR3 size: 11 residues. V lost 4 bases and J 9 bases, leaving 6 bases between the germline ends. The V gene's germline CDR1 is KGHDR and CDR2 SFDVKD. In DNA form, the CDR3 reads TGTGCCACCAGTGACGGGATTGAGCAGTTCTTC. It yields the protein CATSDGIEQFF.

CDR3 protein: CASSDGDGSTDTQYF. The CDR3 coding sequence is TGTGCCAGCAGTGACGGGGACGGGAGCACAGATACGCAGTATTTT. The chain has TRBV6-4 and TRBJ2-3; perhaps D is TRBD1 or TRBD2 (5 bases each). The germline CDR1 and CDR2 sequences are MRHNA and SNTAGT. V was trimmed by 2 bases and J by 0 bases, leaving 9 bases between them. This CDR3 spans 15 amino acids.

The chain combines TRBV12-3 or TRBV12-4 with TRBJ1-1; 8 positions match TRBD1. J gave up 3 bases and V 6 bases, and 3 bases lay outside the gene matches. The CDR3 has 13 residues. The CDR3 coding sequence is TGTGCCAGCAGCATGGACAGGGACACTGAAGCTTTCTTT. It is translated as CASSMDRDTEAFF.

The chain uses TRBV30 and TRBJ1-5; maybe TRBD1 (5 bases). V was shortened by 2 bases and J by 7 bases, with 15 bases between the two germline ends. This CDR3 is built from 14 residues. Germline V CDR1 and CDR2: GTSNPN, SVGIG (reference sequence). CDR3 protein: CAWSILRGDQPQHF. The CDR3 coding sequence is TGTGCCTGGAGTATCCTCCGTGGGGACCAGCCCCAGCATTTT.

The V call is TRBV4-2, the J call TRBJ2-3, with TRBD2 identical over 7 bases. This CDR3 has 18 residues. CDR1 and CDR2 from the germline V gene are LGHNA and YNFKEQ. With 0 bases clipped from V and 2 bases from J, the junction kept 11 bases outside the gene matches. In nucleotides, the CDR3 is TGTGCCAGCAGCCAAGACCTTGGGCTAGCGGAAGACACAGATACGCAGTATTTT. It is translated as CASSQDLGLAEDTDTQYF.

This clone came up a few times. The chain couples TRBV10-3 to TRBJ2-7, with 7 bases identical to TRBD2. CDR3 length: 13 amino acids. The ends lost 4 bases at V and 2 bases at J; junction bases unmatched: 2. Germline V gene data show CDR1 as ENHRY and CDR2 as SYGVKD. The CDR3 coding sequence is TGTGCCATCAGTGGCGGGGGAACCTACGAGCAGTACTTC. It encodes CAISGGGTYEQYF.

This chain connects TRBV28 to TRBJ2-1; D remains ambiguous. V was cut by 5 bases and J by 0 bases, with 14 bases left in between. The CDR3 consists of 16 residues. CDR1 MDHEN and CDR2 SYDVKM come from the germline V gene. CDR3 sequence: CASSPPGVSSYNEQFF. The CDR3 DNA is TGTGCCAGCAGTCCCCCCGGCGTGAGCTCCTACAATGAGCAGTTCTTC.

This chain joins TRBV19 and TRBJ1-6; D possibly corresponds to TRBD1 (5 bases). Between the trimmed V and J ends, which lost 7 bases and 3 bases, there was a span of 19 bases. This CDR3 contains 17 residues. The V gene's germline CDR1 is LNHDA and CDR2 SQIVND (reference sequence). CDR3 DNA sequence: TGTGCCAGTACCGCCGGGACGGCTGCCCTCTATAATTCACCCCTCCACTTT. Amino acids: CASTAGTAALYNSPLHF.